This TCR beta chain derives from a study of blood T cell repertoires in COVID-19. Measured with immunoSEQ multiplex PCR; TCRdb has only the in-frame clones, and not every one. Of tens of thousands of clones listed, about four fifths are singletons. Per the germline V gene, CDR1 is MGHRA and CDR2 is YSYEKL. Trimming pared 0 bases from V and 12 bases from J, leaving 14 bases between. The CDR3 extends over 13 amino acids. This chain joins TRBV4-1 and TRBJ1-1, with a tentative D call TRBD1 (5 bases). Sequenced material: peripheral blood. The origin of this receptor is a woman aged 60-75 years with acute or convalescent COVID-19. CDR3 nucleotide sequence: TGCGCCAGCAGCCAAGATACAGGTTGGGTAACTTTCTTT. It yields the protein CASSQDTGWVTFF.